This T cell receptor beta chain was captured by sequencing in a study of vaccination and CD4 T cells after COVID-19. Study details: Recovered-phase convalescent patients showed SARS-CoV-2 positivity by nasal swab PCR; nine were mild, one severe. Control cultures were given a CEFX pool, an HIV-1 Nef pool, or no peptide. Study-level results: Relatively small numbers of convalescent patients were studied, with no early post-infection timepoints included.

As regards this clonotype: Its antigen remains unknown.

Researchers used the Oncomine TCR Beta short-read assay to sequence DNA from cultured CD4+ T cells. TCRdb called the PCR reads again in MiXCR, with one record for every CDR3 protein. The table has 22,000 or so distinct CDR3 sequences, roughly two fifths seen once. The treatment is: roughly ten-day PBMC culture with coronavirus spike peptide pools or control peptides (ViraFEST assay). The CDR3 runs to 15 residues. The germline CDR1 and CDR2 sequences are MDHEN and SYDVKM. J lost 6 bases, V lost 2 bases, and 9 bases had no gene match. This clonotype was obtained from a human donor who had recovered from COVID-19. This chain joins TRBV28 and TRBJ1-2, with TRBD1 identical over 7 bases. Sequencing was carried out using CD4+ T cells from blood, cultured in vitro. The CDR3 coding sequence is TGTGCCAGCAGTTTACTCATTCCAGGGGGTCATGGCTACACCTTC. This codes for CASSLLIPGGHGYTF.